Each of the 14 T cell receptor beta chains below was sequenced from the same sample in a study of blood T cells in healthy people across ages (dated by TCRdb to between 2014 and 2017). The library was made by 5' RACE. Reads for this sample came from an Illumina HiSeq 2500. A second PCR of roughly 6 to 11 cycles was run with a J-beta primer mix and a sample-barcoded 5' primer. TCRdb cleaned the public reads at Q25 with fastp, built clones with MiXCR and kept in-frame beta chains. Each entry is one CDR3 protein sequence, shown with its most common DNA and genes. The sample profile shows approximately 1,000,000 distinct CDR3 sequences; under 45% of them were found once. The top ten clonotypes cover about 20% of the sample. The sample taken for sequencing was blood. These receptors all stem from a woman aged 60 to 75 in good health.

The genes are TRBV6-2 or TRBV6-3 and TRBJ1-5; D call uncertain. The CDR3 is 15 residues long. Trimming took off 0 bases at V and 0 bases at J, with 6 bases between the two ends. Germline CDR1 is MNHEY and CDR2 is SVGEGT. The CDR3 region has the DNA TGTGCCAGCAGTTACTCGCAGTATAGCAATCAGCCCCAGCATTTT. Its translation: CASSYSQYSNQPQHF.

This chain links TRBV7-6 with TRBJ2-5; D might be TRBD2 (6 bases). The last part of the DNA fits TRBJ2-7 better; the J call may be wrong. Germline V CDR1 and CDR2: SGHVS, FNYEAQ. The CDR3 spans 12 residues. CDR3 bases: TGTGCCAGCAGCTTGCTGGAGGGCGAGCAGTACTTC. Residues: CASSLLEGEQYF.

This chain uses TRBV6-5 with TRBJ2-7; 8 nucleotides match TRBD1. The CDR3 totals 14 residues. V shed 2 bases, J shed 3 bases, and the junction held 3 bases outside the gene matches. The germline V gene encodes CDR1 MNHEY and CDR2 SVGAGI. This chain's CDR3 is CASSYGTGYYEQYF. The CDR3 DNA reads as TGTGCCAGCAGTTACGGGACAGGTTACTACGAGCAGTACTTC.

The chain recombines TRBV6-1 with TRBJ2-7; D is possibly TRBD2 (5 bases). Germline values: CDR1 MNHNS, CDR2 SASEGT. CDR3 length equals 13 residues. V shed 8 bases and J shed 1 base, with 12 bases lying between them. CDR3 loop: CASGRSTSYEQYF. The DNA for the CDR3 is TGTGCCAGCGGGAGATCTACTTCCTACGAGCAGTACTTC.

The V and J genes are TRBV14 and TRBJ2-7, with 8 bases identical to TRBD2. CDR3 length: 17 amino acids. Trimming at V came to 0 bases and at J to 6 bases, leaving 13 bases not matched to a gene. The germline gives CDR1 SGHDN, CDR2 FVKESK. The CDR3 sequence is CASSQDWASGPLGEQYF. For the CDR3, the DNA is TGTGCCAGCAGCCAAGATTGGGCTAGCGGGCCTCTCGGCGAGCAGTACTTC.

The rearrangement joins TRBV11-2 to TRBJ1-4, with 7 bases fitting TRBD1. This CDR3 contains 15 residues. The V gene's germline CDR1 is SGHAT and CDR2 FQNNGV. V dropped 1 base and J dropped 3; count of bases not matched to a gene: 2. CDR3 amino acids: CASSLAGQPNEKLFF. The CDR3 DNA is TGTGCCAGCAGCTTAGCGGGACAGCCTAATGAAAAACTGTTTTTT.

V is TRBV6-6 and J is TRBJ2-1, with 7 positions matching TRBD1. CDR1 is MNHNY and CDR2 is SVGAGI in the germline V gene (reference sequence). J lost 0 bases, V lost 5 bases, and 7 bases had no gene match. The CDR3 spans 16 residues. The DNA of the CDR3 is TGTGCCAGCAGTAGACCGGGACAGAGCTCCTACAATGAGCAGTTCTTC. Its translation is CASSRPGQSSYNEQFF.

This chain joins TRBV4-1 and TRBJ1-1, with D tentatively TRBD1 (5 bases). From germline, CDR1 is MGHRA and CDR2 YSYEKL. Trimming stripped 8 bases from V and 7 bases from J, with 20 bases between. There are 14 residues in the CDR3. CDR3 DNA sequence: TGCGCCAGCGGCCGCAACCAGGGAGGCAATGAAGCTTTCTTT. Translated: CASGRNQGGNEAFF.

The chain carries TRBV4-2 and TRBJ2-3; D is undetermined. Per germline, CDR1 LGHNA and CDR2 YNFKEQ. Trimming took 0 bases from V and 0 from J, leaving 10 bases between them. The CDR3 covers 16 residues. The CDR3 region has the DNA TGTGCCAGCAGCCAAGAAGGTGGAACTAGCACAGATACGCAGTATTTT. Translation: CASSQEGGTSTDTQYF.

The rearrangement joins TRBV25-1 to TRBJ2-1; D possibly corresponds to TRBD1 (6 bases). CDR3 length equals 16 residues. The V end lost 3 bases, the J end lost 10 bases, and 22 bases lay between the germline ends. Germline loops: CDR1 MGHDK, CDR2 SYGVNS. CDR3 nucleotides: TGTGCCAGCAGTGAGTTGGCACAGGGTTCAACATGGGAGCAGTTCTTC. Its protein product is CASSELAQGSTWEQFF.

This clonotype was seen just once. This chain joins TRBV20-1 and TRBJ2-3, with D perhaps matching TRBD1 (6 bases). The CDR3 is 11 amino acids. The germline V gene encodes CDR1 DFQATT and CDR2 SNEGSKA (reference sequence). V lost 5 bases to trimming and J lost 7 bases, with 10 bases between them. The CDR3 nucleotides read TGCAGTGCTCTACAGGGTAATACGCAGTATTTT. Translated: CSALQGNTQYF.

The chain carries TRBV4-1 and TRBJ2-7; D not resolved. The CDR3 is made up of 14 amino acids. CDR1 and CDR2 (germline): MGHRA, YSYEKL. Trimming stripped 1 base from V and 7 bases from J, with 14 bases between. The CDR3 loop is CASSQADGNLEQYF. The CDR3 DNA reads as TGCGCCAGCAGCCAAGCAGATGGTAACCTTGAGCAGTACTTC.

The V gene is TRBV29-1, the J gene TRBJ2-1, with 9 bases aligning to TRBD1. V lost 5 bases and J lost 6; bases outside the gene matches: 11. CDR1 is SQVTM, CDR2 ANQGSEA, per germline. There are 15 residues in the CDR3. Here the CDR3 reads CSVRYRDRVGNEQFF. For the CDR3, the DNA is TGCAGCGTTCGGTATCGGGACAGGGTAGGCAATGAGCAGTTCTTC.

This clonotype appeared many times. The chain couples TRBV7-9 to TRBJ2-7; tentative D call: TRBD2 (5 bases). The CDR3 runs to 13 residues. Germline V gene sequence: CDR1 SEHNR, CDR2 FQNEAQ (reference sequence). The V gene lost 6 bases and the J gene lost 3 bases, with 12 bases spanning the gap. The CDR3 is CASSYDRGYEQYF. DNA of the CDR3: TGTGCCAGCAGTTATGACCGGGGCTACGAGCAGTACTTC.